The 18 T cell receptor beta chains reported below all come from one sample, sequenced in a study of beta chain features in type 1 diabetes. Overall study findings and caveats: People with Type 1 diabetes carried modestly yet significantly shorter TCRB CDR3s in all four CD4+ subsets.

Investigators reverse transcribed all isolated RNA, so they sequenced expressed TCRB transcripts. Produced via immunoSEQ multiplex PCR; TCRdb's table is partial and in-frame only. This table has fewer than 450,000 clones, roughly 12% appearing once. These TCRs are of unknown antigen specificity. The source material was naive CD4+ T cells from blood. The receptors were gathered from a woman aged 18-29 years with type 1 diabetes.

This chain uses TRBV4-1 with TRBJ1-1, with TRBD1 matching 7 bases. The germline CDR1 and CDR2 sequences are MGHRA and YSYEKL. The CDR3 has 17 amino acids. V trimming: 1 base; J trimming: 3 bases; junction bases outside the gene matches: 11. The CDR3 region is CASSQGQGDPRYTEAFF. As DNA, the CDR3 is TGCGCCAGCAGCCAAGGACAGGGAGACCCCCGCTACACTGAAGCTTTCTTT.

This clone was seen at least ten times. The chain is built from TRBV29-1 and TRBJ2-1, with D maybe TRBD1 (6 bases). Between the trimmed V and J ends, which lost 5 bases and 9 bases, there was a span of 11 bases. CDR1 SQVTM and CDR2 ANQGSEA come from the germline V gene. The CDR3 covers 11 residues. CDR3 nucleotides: TGCAGCGTTCTTGGGGGCATTGAGCAGTTCTTC. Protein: CSVLGGIEQFF.

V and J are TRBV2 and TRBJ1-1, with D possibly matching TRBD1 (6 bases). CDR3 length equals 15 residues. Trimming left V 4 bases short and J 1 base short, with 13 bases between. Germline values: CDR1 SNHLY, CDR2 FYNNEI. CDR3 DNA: TGTGCCAGCAGTGGTCCCGGGGGGGCGAACACTGAAGCTTTCTTT. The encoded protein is CASSGPGGANTEAFF.

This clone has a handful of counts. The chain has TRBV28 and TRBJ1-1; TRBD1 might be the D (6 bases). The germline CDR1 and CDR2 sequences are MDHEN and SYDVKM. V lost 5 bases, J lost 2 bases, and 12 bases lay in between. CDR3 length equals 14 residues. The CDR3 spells CASSKGGSNTEAFF. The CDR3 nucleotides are TGTGCCAGCAGTAAAGGGGGTAGCAACACTGAAGCTTTCTTT.

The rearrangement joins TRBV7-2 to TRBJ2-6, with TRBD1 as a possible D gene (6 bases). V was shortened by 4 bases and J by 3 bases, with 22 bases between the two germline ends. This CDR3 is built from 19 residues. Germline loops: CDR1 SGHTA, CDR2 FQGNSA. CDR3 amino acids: CASSSITLLTGSGANVLTF. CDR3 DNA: TGTGCCAGCAGCTCTATTACGCTACTGACAGGCAGTGGGGCCAACGTCCTGACTTTC.

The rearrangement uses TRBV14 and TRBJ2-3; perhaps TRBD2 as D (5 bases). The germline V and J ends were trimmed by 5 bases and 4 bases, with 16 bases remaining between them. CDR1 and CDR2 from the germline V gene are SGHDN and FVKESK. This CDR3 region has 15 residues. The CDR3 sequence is CASSNYRGSADTQYF. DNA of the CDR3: TGTGCCAGCAGCAATTATCGAGGGAGTGCAGATACGCAGTATTTT. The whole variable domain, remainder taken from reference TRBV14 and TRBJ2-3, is EAGVTQFPSHSVIEKGQTVTLRCDPISGHDNLYWYRRVMGKEIKFLLHFVKESKQDESGMPNNRFLAERTGGTYSTLKVQPAELEDSGVYFCASSNYRGSADTQYFGPGTRLTVL.

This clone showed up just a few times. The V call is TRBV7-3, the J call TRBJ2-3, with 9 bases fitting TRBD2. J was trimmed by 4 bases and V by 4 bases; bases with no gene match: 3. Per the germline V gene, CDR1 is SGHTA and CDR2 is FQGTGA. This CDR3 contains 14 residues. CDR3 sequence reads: CASSWGLAADTQYF. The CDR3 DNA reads TGTGCCAGCAGCTGGGGACTAGCCGCAGATACGCAGTATTTT.

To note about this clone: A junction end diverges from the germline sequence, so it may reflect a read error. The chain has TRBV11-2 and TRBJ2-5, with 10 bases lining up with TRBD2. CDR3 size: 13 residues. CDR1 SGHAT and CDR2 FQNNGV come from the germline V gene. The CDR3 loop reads CASSLLASGSKDF. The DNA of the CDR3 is TGTGCCAGCAGCTTATTGGCTAGCGGGAGTAAAGACTTC.

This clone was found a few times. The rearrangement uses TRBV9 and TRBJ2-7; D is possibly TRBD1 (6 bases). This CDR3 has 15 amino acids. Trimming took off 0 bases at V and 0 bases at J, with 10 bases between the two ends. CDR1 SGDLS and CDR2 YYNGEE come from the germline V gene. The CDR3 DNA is TGTGCCAGCAGCGTAGGGCCACAGGGCTCCTACGAGCAGTACTTC. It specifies CASSVGPQGSYEQYF. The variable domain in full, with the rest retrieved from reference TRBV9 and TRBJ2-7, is DSGVTQTPKHLITATGQRVTLRCSPRSGDLSVYWYQQSLDQGLQFLIQYYNGEERAKGNILERFSAQQFPDLHSELNLSSLELGDSALYFCASSVGPQGSYEQYFGPGTRLTVT.

The CDR3 bases are TGTGCCAGCAGTTCAGGAGGGAGGGGAAAGAACTATGGCTACACCTTC. Amino acids: CASSSGGRGKNYGYTF. The V and J genes are TRBV28 and TRBJ1-2; TRBD1 might be the D (5 bases). V was clipped by 4 bases and J by 2 bases, with 17 bases between them. The CDR3 is made up of 16 amino acids. Germline CDR1 and CDR2: MDHEN and SYDVKM.

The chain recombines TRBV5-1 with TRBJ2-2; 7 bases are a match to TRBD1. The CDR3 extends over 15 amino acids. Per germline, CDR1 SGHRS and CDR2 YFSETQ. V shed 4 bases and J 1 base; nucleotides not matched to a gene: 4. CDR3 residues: CASSLQGLNTGELFF. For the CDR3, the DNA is TGCGCCAGCAGCCTACAGGGGTTGAACACCGGGGAGCTGTTTTTT.

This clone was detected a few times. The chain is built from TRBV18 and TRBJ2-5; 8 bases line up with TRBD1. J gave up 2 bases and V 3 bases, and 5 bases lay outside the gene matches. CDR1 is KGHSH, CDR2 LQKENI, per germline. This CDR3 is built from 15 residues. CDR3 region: CASSPTGGLQETQYF. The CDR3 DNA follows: TGTGCCAGCTCACCCACAGGGGGACTGCAAGAGACCCAGTACTTC.

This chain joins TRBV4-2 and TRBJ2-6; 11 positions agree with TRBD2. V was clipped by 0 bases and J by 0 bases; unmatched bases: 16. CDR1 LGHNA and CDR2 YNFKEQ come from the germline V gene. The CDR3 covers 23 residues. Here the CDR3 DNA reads TGTGCCAGCAGCCAAGAGTCGCTAGCGGGAGGTCCGCTACATTACTCTGGGGCCAACGTCCTGACTTTC. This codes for CASSQESLAGGPLHYSGANVLTF.

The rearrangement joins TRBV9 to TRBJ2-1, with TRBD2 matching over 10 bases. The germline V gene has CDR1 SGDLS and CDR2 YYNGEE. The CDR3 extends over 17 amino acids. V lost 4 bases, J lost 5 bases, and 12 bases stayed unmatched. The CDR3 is CASSSRTSGASNNEQFF. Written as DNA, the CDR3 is TGTGCCAGCAGCTCCCGGACTAGCGGTGCCTCAAACAATGAGCAGTTCTTC. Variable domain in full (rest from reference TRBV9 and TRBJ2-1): DSGVTQTPKHLITATGQRVTLRCSPRSGDLSVYWYQQSLDQGLQFLIQYYNGEERAKGNILERFSAQQFPDLHSELNLSSLELGDSALYFCASSSRTSGASNNEQFFGPGTRLTVL.

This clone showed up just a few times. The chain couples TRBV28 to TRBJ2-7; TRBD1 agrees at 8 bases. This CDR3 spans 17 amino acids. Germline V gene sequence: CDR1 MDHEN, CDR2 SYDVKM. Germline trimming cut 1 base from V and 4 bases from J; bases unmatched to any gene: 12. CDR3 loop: CASSLSGLAGGAYEQYF. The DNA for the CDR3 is TGTGCCAGCAGTTTATCTGGATTGGCAGGGGGCGCATACGAGCAGTACTTC.

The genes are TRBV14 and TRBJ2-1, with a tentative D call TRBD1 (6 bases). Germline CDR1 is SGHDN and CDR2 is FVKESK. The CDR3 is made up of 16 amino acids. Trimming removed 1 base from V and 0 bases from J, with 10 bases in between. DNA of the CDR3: TGTGCCAGCAGCCAAGTGGGGGCCCGCTCCTACAATGAGCAGTTCTTC. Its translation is CASSQVGARSYNEQFF.

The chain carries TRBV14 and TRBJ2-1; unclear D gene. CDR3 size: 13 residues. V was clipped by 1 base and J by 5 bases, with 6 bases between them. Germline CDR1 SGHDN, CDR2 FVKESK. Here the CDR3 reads CASSQGLHNEQFF. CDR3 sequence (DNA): TGTGCCAGCAGCCAAGGGCTCCACAATGAGCAGTTCTTC.

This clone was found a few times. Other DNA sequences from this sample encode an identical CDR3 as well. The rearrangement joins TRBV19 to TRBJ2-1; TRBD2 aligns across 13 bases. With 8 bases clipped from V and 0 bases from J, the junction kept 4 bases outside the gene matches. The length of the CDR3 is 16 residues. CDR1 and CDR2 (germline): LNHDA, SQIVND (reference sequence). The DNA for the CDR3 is TGTGCCAGTTCCCGGACTAGCGGGAGCTCCTACAATGAGCAGTTCTTC. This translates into CASSRTSGSSYNEQFF.